One and the same sample provided the 30 T cell receptor beta chains below, sequenced in a study of shared clonotypes between healthy human individuals. Only in-frame clones appear in the TCRdb table, and some are missing; sequencing was by immunoSEQ multiplex PCR. The profile shows 950,000 to 1,100,000 clones, 65% to 80% of them singletons. The sequencing sample was made of memory CD4+ T cells sorted from blood. The subset is: CD45RA-negative fraction. The receptors shown here come from a man aged 18 to 35 in good health.

Only one count was recorded for this clone. This rearrangement joins TRBV2 to TRBJ2-2; D perhaps matches TRBD1 (6 bases). The CDR3 has 13 amino acids. Germline loops: CDR1 SNHLY, CDR2 FYNNEI. Trimming removed 5 bases at V and 6 bases at J, with 10 bases between. The CDR3 nucleotides read TGTGCCAGCAGTCCTAGGGGGTCCGGGGAGCTGTTTTTT. As protein: CASSPRGSGELFF.

The chain combines TRBV6-1 with TRBJ1-5, with 10 bases matching TRBD1. V lost 6 bases to trimming and J lost 4 bases; unmatched junction nucleotides: 6. The CDR3 sequence is 15 residues long. CDR1 and CDR2 from the germline V gene are MNHNS and SASEGT. This chain's CDR3 is CASSPDRGPNQPQHF. CDR3 DNA sequence: TGTGCCAGCAGCCCCGACAGGGGGCCAAATCAGCCCCAGCATTTT.

The gene calls are TRBV7-9 and TRBJ2-3; D is undetermined. From germline, CDR1 is SEHNR and CDR2 FQNEAQ (reference sequence). V shed 1 base and J shed 2 bases, with 10 bases lying between them. The CDR3 extends over 15 amino acids. This CDR3 reads CASSLDGRDTDTQYF. For the CDR3, the DNA is TGTGCCAGCAGCTTAGATGGTCGTGACACAGATACGCAGTATTTT.

The chain has TRBV30 and TRBJ1-1; unclear D gene. Trimming stripped 4 bases from V and 8 bases from J, with 23 bases between. The CDR3 runs to 15 residues. Germline V gene data show CDR1 as GTSNPN and CDR2 as SVGIG (reference sequence). The CDR3 spells CAWKTPGMMRLEAFF. CDR3 sequence (DNA): TGTGCCTGGAAGACCCCCGGGATGATGCGTTTGGAAGCTTTCTTT.

V gene TRBV29-1 combines with J gene TRBJ1-1; 7 positions match TRBD1. This CDR3 contains 13 residues. The V gene end was trimmed by 8 bases and the J gene end by 5 bases; junction bases not matched to a gene: 11. Germline V CDR1 and CDR2: SQVTM, ANQGSEA. CDR3 protein: CSTRRQGGTEAFF. CDR3 in DNA: TGCAGCACCCGCCGACAGGGAGGGACTGAAGCTTTCTTT.

V is TRBV11-2 and J is TRBJ2-1, with D perhaps being TRBD1 or TRBD2 (5 bases each). The CDR3 sequence is 15 residues long. Trimming pared 1 base from V and 3 bases from J, leaving 10 bases between. In germline, CDR1 is SGHAT, CDR2 FQNNGV. Written as DNA, the CDR3 is TGTGCCAGCAGCTTAGGTCAGGGAGTCTACAATGAGCAGTTCTTC. It is translated as CASSLGQGVYNEQFF.

This clone was counted a few times. The chain is built from TRBV6-4 and TRBJ2-7; D perhaps matches TRBD1 (6 bases). This CDR3 has 16 amino acids. Germline CDR1 and CDR2: MRHNA and SNTAGT. The germline V and J ends were trimmed by 3 bases and 0 bases, with 15 bases remaining between them. CDR3 in amino acids: CASSEISGVPSYEQYF. CDR3 DNA: TGTGCCAGCAGTGAGATCTCAGGGGTCCCCTCCTACGAGCAGTACTTC.

This clone was observed a single time. The V call is TRBV5-4, the J call TRBJ2-2, with unresolved D. Germline V gene sequence: CDR1 SGHNT, CDR2 YYREEE (reference sequence). The CDR3 spans 14 residues. Trimming left V 0 bases short and J 1 base short, with 4 bases between. CDR3 DNA sequence: TGTGCCAGCAGCTTGGGGGGGAACACCGGGGAGCTGTTTTTT. It is translated as CASSLGGNTGELFF.

The gene calls are TRBV18 and TRBJ2-5; maybe TRBD1 (5 bases). The CDR3 consists of 16 residues. The ends were cut back, 1 base at V and 5 bases at J, with 17 bases in the middle. Germline CDR1 reads KGHSH; CDR2 reads LQKENI. The DNA of the CDR3 is TGTGCCAGCTCACCACGCGCAGGGTCTACCGGGGAGACCCAGTACTTC. Protein: CASSPRAGSTGETQYF.

The chain couples TRBV30 to TRBJ2-3; possible D gene TRBD2, 6 bases. Germline V gives CDR1 GTSNPN, CDR2 SVGIG (reference sequence). CDR3 length: 14 residues. Trimming left V 8 bases short and J 4 bases short, with 19 bases between. In nucleotides, the CDR3 is TGTGCCCTACGCGTGGGCGGGATCCCAGATACGCAGTATTTT. It is translated as CALRVGGIPDTQYF.

The gene calls are TRBV30 and TRBJ2-5, with 9 bases that match TRBD2. The germline V gene encodes CDR1 GTSNPN and CDR2 SVGIG (reference sequence). V shed 0 bases, J shed 1 base, and the junction held 3 bases outside the gene matches. CDR3 length: 15 amino acids. CDR3 amino acids: CAWSVQAGGQETQYF. In DNA form, the CDR3 reads TGTGCCTGGAGTGTTCAAGCGGGGGGCCAAGAGACCCAGTACTTC.

The chain has TRBV5-6 and TRBJ2-7, with D unclear. The ends were cut back, 6 bases at V and 2 bases at J, with 9 bases in the middle. The CDR3 is made up of 12 amino acids. From germline, CDR1 is SGHDT and CDR2 YYEEEE. The CDR3 coding sequence is TGTGCCAGCAAGAGACAAGCCTACGAGCAGTACTTC. This translates into CASKRQAYEQYF.

The gene calls are TRBV27 and TRBJ2-3; D is possibly TRBD1 or TRBD2 (5 bases each). Germline CDR1 is MNHEY and CDR2 is SMNVEV (reference sequence). V dropped 5 bases and J dropped 4 bases, with 10 bases sitting between them. The CDR3 is 13 amino acids. CDR3 amino acids: CASSPRGADTQYF. The CDR3 DNA reads as TGTGCCAGCAGTCCCCGGGGCGCAGATACGCAGTATTTT.

The chain has TRBV7-2 and TRBJ2-2; 10 nucleotides match TRBD2. V lost 6 bases and J lost 5; bases outside the gene matches: 9. From germline, CDR1 is SGHTA and CDR2 FQGNSA. The CDR3 sequence is 16 residues long. The chain's CDR3 is CASSPSSGSRTGELFF. The CDR3 DNA is TGTGCCAGCAGTCCTTCTAGCGGGAGTCGTACCGGGGAGCTGTTTTTT.

Details on this clone: Other DNA sequences of this sample code for an identical CDR3. This chain joins TRBV18 and TRBJ2-7, with TRBD1 identical over 9 bases. The CDR3 covers 13 residues. Germline lookup yields CDR1 KGHSH and CDR2 LQKENI. Trimming cost V 3 bases and J 7 bases; bases outside gene matches: 4. The CDR3 protein is CASSPGQGGEQYF. The DNA of the CDR3 is TGTGCCAGCTCACCGGGACAGGGTGGGGAGCAGTACTTC.

This clone was counted a single time. This chain uses TRBV7-9 with TRBJ2-3, with 12 nucleotides matching TRBD2. The CDR3 spans 19 residues. Germline CDR1 reads SEHNR; CDR2 reads FQNEAQ (reference sequence). The V gene end was trimmed by 0 bases and the J gene end by 2 bases; junction bases not matched to a gene: 9. CDR3 nucleotide sequence: TGTGCCAGCAGCTTAGCTCTCCCCCTAGCGGGAGGGGACACAGATACGCAGTATTTT. Residues: CASSLALPLAGGDTDTQYF.

The genes are TRBV4-3 and TRBJ2-1; no firm D call. Trimming removed 3 bases at V and 3 bases at J, with 15 bases between. From germline, CDR1 is LGHNA and CDR2 YSLEER. The CDR3 has 16 amino acids. CDR3 sequence reads: CASSQEPGLDYNEQFF. CDR3 nucleotides: TGCGCCAGCAGCCAGGAACCGGGCTTAGACTACAATGAGCAGTTCTTC.

This clone was counted a few times. The rearrangement links TRBV4-2 to TRBJ2-5, with 8 bases fitting TRBD2. This CDR3 spans 16 amino acids. Germline CDR1 is LGHNA and CDR2 is YNFKEQ. With 0 bases clipped from V and 1 base from J, the junction kept 4 bases outside the gene matches. This CDR3 is CASSQDERGPQETQYF. The CDR3, as DNA: TGTGCCAGCAGCCAAGACGAGCGGGGGCCCCAAGAGACCCAGTACTTC.

The rearrangement joins TRBV2 to TRBJ2-2; the D is unclear. This CDR3 has 13 residues. Germline values: CDR1 SNHLY, CDR2 FYNNEI. The ends were cut back, 0 bases at V and 6 bases at J, with 5 bases in the middle. The CDR3 DNA reads TGTGCCAGCAGTGAAGCTGTGGCCGGGGAGCTGTTTTTT. Translated, it gives CASSEAVAGELFF.

This chain uses TRBV6-6 with TRBJ2-7; D tentatively reads TRBD1 or TRBD2 (6 bases each). The V end lost 6 bases, the J end lost 6 bases, and 12 bases lay between the germline ends. The length of the CDR3 is 12 residues. Germline V gene lookup returns CDR1 MNHNY and CDR2 SVGAGI (reference sequence). The CDR3 region is CASSPGAREQYF. The CDR3 bases are TGTGCCAGCAGCCCGGGGGCCCGCGAGCAGTACTTC.

The V and J genes are TRBV5-1 and TRBJ1-4; a weak D match, TRBD1 (6 bases). This CDR3 comprises 15 residues. Germline V gene lookup returns CDR1 SGHRS and CDR2 YFSETQ. V dropped 4 bases and J dropped 10 bases, with 20 bases sitting between them. The CDR3 reads CASSTDSPRGGKLFF. The CDR3 region has the DNA TGCGCCAGCAGCACGGACAGCCCCCGGGGGGGAAAACTGTTTTTT. Together with reference TRBV5-1 and TRBJ1-4, the CDR3 gives the full variable domain: KAGVTQTPRYLIKTRGQQVTLSCSPISGHRSVSWYQQTPGQGLQFLFEYFSETQRNKGNFPGRFSGRQFSNSRSEMNVSTLELGDSALYLCASSTDSPRGGKLFFGSGTQLSVL.

The genes are TRBV2 and TRBJ2-3, with no clear D. CDR3 length: 15 residues. Germline V gene sequence: CDR1 SNHLY, CDR2 FYNNEI. The V end was cut by 1 base, the J end by 0 bases, with 8 bases between. CDR3 in amino acids: CASSEGPPSTDTQYF. CDR3 DNA: TGTGCCAGCAGTGAAGGGCCTCCTAGCACAGATACGCAGTATTTT.

This clone has ten or more counts. This chain connects TRBV10-3 to TRBJ2-3; TRBD1 might be the D (6 bases). Trimming pared 10 bases from V and 2 bases from J, leaving 10 bases between. Germline CDR1 is ENHRY and CDR2 is SYGVKD. There are 12 residues in the CDR3. CDR3 DNA sequence: TGTGCCACTGGACAGCTCACAGATACGCAGTATTTT. Translation: CATGQLTDTQYF.

V and J are TRBV5-4 and TRBJ2-7; 7 bases match TRBD2. The germline V gene encodes CDR1 SGHNT and CDR2 YYREEE (reference sequence). This CDR3 comprises 15 residues. J gave up 3 bases and V 3 bases, and 9 bases lay outside the gene matches. CDR3 nucleotides: TGTGCCAGCAGCTCCGGCGCTAGCGGTAACTACGAGCAGTACTTC. It encodes CASSSGASGNYEQYF.

In the case of this clone: The sample carries other DNA sequences with the same CDR3. This sequence joins TRBV29-1 and TRBJ2-5; TRBD1 agrees at 7 bases. The CDR3 totals 13 residues. The V gene end was trimmed by 6 bases and the J gene end by 2 bases; junction bases not matched to a gene: 6. CDR1 and CDR2 from the germline V gene are SQVTM and ANQGSEA. The CDR3 region is CSVAGTAQETQYF. The CDR3 region has the DNA TGCAGCGTAGCCGGGACAGCTCAAGAGACCCAGTACTTC.

This chain connects TRBV10-2 to TRBJ2-3; no definite D call. The CDR3 is 12 amino acids. Germline assignment: CDR1 WSHSY and CDR2 SAAADI. V was shortened by 6 bases and J by 6 bases, with 10 bases between the two germline ends. The CDR3 region is CASRARLDTQYF. The CDR3 nucleotides read TGCGCCAGCAGGGCTAGGTTGGATACGCAGTATTTT.

The DNA of the CDR3 is TGCAGCGTTGTTTTGGGTAGGCCTGACGAGCAGTACTTC. This translates into CSVVLGRPDEQYF. V usage is TRBV29-1 and J usage is TRBJ2-5; D is unclear. With the DNA end fitting TRBJ2-7 better, the J assignment may be wrong. This CDR3 spans 13 amino acids. The germline V gene encodes CDR1 SQVTM and CDR2 ANQGSEA.

The chain employs TRBV5-6 and TRBJ2-1; weak D call: TRBD2 (6 bases). Between the trimmed V and J ends, which lost 3 bases and 3 bases, there was a span of 10 bases. Germline V gene data show CDR1 as SGHDT and CDR2 as YYEEEE. This CDR3 is built from 14 residues. The CDR3 protein is CASSSGDSYNEQFF. For the CDR3, the DNA is TGTGCCAGCAGCTCGGGAGACAGCTACAATGAGCAGTTCTTC.

A remark on this clone: The sample has other DNA sequences that encode this CDR3 too. V is TRBV13 and J is TRBJ2-5, with a weak D call TRBD2 (6 bases). Trimming removed 1 base from V and 5 bases from J, with 8 bases in between. Germline CDR1 and CDR2: PRHDT and FYEKMQ (reference sequence). This CDR3 region has 13 residues. The chain's CDR3 is CASSLDGRETQYF. DNA of the CDR3: TGTGCCAGCAGCTTAGATGGGAGGGAGACCCAGTACTTC.

This clone has a handful of counts. The CDR3 nucleotides read TGTGCCAGCAGTGAAGGGGGGGTAGGTTCACCCCTCCACTTT. It is translated as CASSEGGVGSPLHF. V usage is TRBV2 and J usage is TRBJ1-6; D is perhaps TRBD1 (5 bases). The CDR3 sequence is 14 residues long. V lost 1 base and J lost 9, with 10 bases in between. Germline CDR1 and CDR2: SNHLY and FYNNEI.